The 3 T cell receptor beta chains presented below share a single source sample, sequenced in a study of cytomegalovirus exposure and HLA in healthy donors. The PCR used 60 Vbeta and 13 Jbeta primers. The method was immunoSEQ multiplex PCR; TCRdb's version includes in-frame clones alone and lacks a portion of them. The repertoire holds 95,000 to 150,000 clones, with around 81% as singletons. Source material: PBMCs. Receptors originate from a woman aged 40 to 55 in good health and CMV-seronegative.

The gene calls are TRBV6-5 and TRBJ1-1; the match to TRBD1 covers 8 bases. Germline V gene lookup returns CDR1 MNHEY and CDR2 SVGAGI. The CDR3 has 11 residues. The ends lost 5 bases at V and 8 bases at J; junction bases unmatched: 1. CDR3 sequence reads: CASSRDREAFF. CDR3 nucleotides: TGTGCCAGCAGTAGGGACAGGGAAGCTTTCTTT.

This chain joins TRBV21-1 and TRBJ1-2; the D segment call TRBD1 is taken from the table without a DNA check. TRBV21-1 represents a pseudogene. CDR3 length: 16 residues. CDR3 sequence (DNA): TGTGCCAGCCGGGGGACAGCCTTAATCGACCCTTATGGCTACACCTTC. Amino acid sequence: CASRGTALIDPYGYTF.

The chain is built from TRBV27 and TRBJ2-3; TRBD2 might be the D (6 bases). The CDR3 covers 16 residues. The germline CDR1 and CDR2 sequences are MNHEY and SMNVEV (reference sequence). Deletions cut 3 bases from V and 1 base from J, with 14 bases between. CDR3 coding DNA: TGTGCCAGCAGTTTTGAGCGGGCCCCTGGCACAGATACGCAGTATTTT. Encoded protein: CASSFERAPGTDTQYF.